The entry below describes one T cell receptor beta chain. The data were obtained in a study of T cell changes during pregnancy in multiple sclerosis. Trimming took 0 bases from V and 5 from J, leaving 5 bases between them. This CDR3 contains 13 residues. Germline V gene sequence: CDR1 LNHDA, CDR2 SQIVND (reference sequence). Here immunoSEQ multiplex PCR was the method, and the copy in TCRdb shows in-frame clones only, minus some. The data hold under 95,000 clones, with roughly 91% observed a single time. The chain uses TRBV19 and TRBJ1-5; no firm D call. Sequencing used peripheral blood, obtained after pregnancy. The sequence derives from a female donor in good health, enrolled as a control in a pregnancy study. The CDR3 sequence: CASSIDRYQPQHF. CDR3 bases: TGTGCCAGTAGTATAGACAGATATCAGCCCCAGCATTTT.